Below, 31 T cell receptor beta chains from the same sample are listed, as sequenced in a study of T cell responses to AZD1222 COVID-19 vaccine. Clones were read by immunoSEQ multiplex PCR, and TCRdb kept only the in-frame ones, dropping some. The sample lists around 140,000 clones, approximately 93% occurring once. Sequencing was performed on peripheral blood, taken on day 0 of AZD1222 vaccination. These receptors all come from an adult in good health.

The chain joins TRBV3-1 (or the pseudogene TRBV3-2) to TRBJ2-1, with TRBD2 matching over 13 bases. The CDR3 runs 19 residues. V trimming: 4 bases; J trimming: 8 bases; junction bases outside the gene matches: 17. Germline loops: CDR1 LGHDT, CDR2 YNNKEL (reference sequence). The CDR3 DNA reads TGTGCCAGCAGCCGAGACTTCTCCGGTATAGGACTAGCGGGGGATGAGCAGTTCTTC. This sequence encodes CASSRDFSGIGLAGDEQFF.

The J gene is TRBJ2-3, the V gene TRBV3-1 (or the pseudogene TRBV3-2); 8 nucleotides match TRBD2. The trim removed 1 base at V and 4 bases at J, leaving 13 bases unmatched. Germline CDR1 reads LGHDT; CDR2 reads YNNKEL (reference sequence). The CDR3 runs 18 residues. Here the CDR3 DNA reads TGTGCCAGCAGCCAAGGAGGCACTAGCGGCCTAAGGGCAGATACGCAGTATTTT. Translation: CASSQGGTSGLRADTQYF.

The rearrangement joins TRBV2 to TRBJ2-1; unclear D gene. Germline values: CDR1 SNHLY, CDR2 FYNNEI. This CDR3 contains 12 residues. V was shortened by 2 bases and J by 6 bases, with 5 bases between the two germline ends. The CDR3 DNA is TGTGCCAGCAGTGAAATTATCAATGAGCAGTTCTTC. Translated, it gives CASSEIINEQFF. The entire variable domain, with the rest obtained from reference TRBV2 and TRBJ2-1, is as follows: EPEVTQTPSHQVTQMGQEVILRCVPISNHLYFYWYRQILGQKVEFLVSFYNNEISEKSEIFDDQFSVERPDGSNFTLKIRSTKLEDSAMYFCASSEIINEQFFGPGTRLTVL.

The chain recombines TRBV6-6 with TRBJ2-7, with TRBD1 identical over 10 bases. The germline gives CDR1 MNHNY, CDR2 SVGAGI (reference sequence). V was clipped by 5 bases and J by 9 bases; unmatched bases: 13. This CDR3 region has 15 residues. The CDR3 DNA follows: TGTGCCAGCAGTCTCAATCAGGGACAGGGGATGGGGCAGTACTTC. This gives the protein CASSLNQGQGMGQYF.

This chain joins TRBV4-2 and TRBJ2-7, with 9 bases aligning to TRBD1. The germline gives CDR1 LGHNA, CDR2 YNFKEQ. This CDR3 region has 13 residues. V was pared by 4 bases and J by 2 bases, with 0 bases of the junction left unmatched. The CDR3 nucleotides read TGTGCCAGCAGCCGGGACAGGGCCTACGAGCAGTACTTC. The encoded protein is CASSRDRAYEQYF.

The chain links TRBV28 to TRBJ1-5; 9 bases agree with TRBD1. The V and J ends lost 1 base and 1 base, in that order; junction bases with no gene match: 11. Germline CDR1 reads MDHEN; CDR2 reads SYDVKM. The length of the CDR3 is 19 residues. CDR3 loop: CASSLFSGTGKVSNQPQHF. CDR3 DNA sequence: TGTGCCAGCAGTTTATTTTCGGGGACAGGGAAGGTGAGCAATCAGCCCCAGCATTTT.

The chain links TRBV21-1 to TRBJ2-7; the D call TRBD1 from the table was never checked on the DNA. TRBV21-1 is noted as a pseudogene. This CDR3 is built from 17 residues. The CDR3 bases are TGTGCCAGCAGCCCCCTAGACCGACAGGGAATAACCTACGAGCAGTACTTC. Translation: CASSPLDRQGITYEQYF.

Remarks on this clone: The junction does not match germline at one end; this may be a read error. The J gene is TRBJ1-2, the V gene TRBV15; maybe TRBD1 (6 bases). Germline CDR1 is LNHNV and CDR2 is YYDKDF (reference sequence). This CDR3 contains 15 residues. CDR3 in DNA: TGTGCCACCAGCAGAGGGCAGGGGAAAAACTATCGCTACACCTTC. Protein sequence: CATSRGQGKNYRYTF. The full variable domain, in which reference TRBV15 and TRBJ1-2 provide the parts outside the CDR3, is DAMVIQNPRYQVTQFGKPVTLSCSQTLNHNVMYWYQQKSSQAPKLLFHYYDKDFNNEADTPDNFQSRRPNTSFCFLDIRSPGLGDTAMYLCATSRGQGKNYRYTFGSGTRLTVV.

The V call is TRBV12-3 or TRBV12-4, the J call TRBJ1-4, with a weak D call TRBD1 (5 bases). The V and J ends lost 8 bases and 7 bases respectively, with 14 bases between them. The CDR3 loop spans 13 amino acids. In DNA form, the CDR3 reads TGTGCCAGCTCGGGGGGGAAGGGTGAAAAACTGTTTTTT. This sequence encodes CASSGGKGEKLFF.

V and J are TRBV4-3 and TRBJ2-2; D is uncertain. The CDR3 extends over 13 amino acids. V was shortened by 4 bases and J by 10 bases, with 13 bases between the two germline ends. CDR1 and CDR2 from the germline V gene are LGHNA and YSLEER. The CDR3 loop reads CASSPQFGAELFF. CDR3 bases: TGCGCCAGCAGCCCCCAGTTCGGCGCGGAGCTGTTTTTT.

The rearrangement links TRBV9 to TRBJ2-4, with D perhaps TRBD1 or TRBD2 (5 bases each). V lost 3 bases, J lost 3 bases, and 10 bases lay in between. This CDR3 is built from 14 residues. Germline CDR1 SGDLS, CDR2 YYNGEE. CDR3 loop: CASSGRDGKNIQYF. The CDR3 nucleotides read TGTGCCAGCAGCGGCCGGGACGGCAAAAACATTCAGTACTTC.

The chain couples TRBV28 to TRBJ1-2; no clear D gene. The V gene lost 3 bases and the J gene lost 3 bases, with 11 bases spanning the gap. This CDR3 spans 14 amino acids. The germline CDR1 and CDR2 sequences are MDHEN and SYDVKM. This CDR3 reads CASSLGMGDYGYTF. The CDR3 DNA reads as TGTGCCAGCAGTTTGGGGATGGGAGACTATGGCTACACCTTC.

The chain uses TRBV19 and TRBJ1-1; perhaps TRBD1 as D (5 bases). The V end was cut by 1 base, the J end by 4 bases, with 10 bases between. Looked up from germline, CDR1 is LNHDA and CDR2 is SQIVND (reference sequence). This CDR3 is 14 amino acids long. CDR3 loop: CASSIGGTFTEAFF. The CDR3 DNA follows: TGTGCCAGTAGTATAGGGGGCACCTTCACTGAAGCTTTCTTT. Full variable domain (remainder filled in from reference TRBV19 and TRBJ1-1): DGGITQSPKYLFRKEGQNVTLSCEQNLNHDAMYWYRQDPGQGLRLIYYSQIVNDFQKGDIAEGYSVSREKKESFPLTVTSAQKNPTAFYLCASSIGGTFTEAFFGQGTRLTVV.

CDR3 region: CASSPAGAGDYGYTF. The CDR3 coding sequence is TGTGCCAGCAGCCCTGCGGGAGCCGGAGACTATGGCTACACCTTC. The chain uses TRBV7-3 and TRBJ1-2; D is uncertain. Germline CDR1 reads SGHTA; CDR2 reads FQGTGA. V was shortened by 5 bases and J by 3 bases, with 16 bases between the two germline ends. CDR3 length: 15 amino acids. The complete variable domain, with remaining parts taken from reference TRBV7-3 and TRBJ1-2, reads GAGVSQTPSNKVTEKGKYVELRCDPISGHTALYWYRQSLGQGPEFLIYFQGTGAADDSGLPNDRFFAVRPEGSVSTLKIQRTERGDSAVYLCASSPAGAGDYGYTFGSGTRLTVV.

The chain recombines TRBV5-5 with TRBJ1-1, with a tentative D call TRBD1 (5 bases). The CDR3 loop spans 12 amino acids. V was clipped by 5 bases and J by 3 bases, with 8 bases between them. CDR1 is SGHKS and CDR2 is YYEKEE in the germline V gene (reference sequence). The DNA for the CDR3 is TGTGCCAGCAGTGACAGATACACTGAAGCTTTCTTT. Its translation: CASSDRYTEAFF. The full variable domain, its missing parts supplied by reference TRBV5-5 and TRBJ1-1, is DAGVTQSPTHLIKTRGQQVTLRCSPISGHKSVSWYQQVLGQGPQFIFQYYEKEERGRGNFPDRFSARQFPNYSSELNVNALLLGDSALYLCASSDRYTEAFFGQGTRLTVV.

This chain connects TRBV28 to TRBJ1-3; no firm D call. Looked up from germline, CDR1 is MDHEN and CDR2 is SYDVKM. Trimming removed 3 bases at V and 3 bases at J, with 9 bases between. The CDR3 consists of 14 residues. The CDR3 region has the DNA TGTGCCAGCAGTTTTCCTGGGCTTGGAAACACCATATATTTT. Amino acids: CASSFPGLGNTIYF. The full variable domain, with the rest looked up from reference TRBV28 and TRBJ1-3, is DVKVTQSSRYLVKRTGEKVFLECVQDMDHENMFWYRQDPGLGLRLIYFSYDVKMKEKGDIPEGYSVSREKKERFSLILESASTNQTSMYLCASSFPGLGNTIYFGEGSWLTVV.

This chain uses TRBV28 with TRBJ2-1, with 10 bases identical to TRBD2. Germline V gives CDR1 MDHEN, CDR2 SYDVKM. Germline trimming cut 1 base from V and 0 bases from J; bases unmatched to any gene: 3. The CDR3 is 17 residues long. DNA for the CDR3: TGTGCCAGCAGTTTATTCGCTAGCGGGAGCTCCTACAATGAGCAGTTCTTC. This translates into CASSLFASGSSYNEQFF.

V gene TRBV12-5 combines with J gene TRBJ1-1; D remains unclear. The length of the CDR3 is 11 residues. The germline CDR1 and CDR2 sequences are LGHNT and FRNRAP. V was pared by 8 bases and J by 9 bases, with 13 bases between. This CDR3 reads CASYDGEKAFF. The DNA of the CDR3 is TGTGCTAGTTATGACGGGGAAAAAGCTTTCTTT.

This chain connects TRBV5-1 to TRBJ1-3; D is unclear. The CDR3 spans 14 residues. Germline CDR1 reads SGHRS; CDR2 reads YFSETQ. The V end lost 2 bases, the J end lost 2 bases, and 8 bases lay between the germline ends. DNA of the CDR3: TGCGCCAGCAGCTTAGACACTACTGGAAACACCATATATTTT. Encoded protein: CASSLDTTGNTIYF.

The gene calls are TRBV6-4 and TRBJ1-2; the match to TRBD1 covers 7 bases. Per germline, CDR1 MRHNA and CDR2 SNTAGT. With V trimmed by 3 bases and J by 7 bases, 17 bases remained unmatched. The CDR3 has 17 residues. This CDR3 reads CASSDPNSQTGSRGYTF. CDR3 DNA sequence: TGTGCCAGCAGTGATCCGAATTCCCAGACAGGGTCTCGTGGCTACACCTTC.

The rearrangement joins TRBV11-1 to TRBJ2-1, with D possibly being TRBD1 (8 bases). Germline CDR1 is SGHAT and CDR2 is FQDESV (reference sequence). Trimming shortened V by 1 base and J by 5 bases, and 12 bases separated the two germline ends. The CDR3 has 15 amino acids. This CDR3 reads CASSLGTGRDNEQFF. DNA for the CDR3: TGTGCCAGCAGCTTAGGGACAGGGAGGGACAATGAGCAGTTCTTC. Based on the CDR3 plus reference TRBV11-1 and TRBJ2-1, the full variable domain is EAEVAQSPRYKITEKSQAVAFWCDPISGHATLYWYRQILGQGPELLVQFQDESVVDDSQLPKDRFSAERLKGVDSTLKIQPAELGDSAMYLCASSLGTGRDNEQFFGPGTRLTVL.

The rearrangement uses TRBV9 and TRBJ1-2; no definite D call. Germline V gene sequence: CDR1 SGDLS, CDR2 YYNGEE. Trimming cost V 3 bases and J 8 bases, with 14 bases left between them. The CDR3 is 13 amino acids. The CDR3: CASSAQISVGYTF. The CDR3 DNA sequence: TGTGCCAGCAGCGCCCAGATAAGTGTGGGCTACACCTTC.

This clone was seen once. The CDR3: CASSIANSNFEKLFF. The CDR3 DNA reads TGTGCCAGTAGTATAGCTAACTCTAACTTTGAAAAACTGTTTTTT. The genes are TRBV19 and TRBJ1-4; the D is unclear. Trimming cost V 1 base and J 7 bases, with 13 bases left between them. The germline V gene has CDR1 LNHDA and CDR2 SQIVND (reference sequence). This CDR3 has 15 residues.

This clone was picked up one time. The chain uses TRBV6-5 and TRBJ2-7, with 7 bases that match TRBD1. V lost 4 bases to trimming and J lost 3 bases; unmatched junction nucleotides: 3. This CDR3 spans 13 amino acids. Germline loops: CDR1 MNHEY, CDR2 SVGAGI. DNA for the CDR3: TGTGCCAGCAGTTTACAGGGGCTCTACGAGCAGTACTTC. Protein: CASSLQGLYEQYF.

The CDR3 here is CASRPDTRDLTRRFF. The CDR3, as DNA: TGTGCCAGCAGACCCGACACGCGGGATCTAACTCGACGGTTCTTC. The V call is TRBV6-5, the J call TRBJ2-1; D may be TRBD2 (6 bases). The V end lost 6 bases, the J end lost 15 bases, and 27 bases lay between the germline ends. CDR1 and CDR2 from the germline V gene are MNHEY and SVGAGI. This CDR3 comprises 15 residues.

Written as DNA, the CDR3 is TGTGCCAGTAGTAAGGCGGACCAGTCCGTCTCCTACAATGAGCAGTTCTTC. Its protein product is CASSKADQSVSYNEQFF. The chain links TRBV19 to TRBJ2-1; no clear D gene. Deletions cut 4 bases from V and 0 bases from J, with 16 bases between. Germline CDR1 reads LNHDA; CDR2 reads SQIVND (reference sequence). The CDR3 runs to 17 residues.

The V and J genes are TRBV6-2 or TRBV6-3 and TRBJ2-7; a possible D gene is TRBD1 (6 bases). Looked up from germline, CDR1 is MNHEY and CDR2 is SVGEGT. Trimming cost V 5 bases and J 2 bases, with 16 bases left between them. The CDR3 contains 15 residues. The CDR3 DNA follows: TGTGCCAGCAGTCACAGGGACATTACTACCTACGAGCAGTACTTC. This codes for CASSHRDITTYEQYF.

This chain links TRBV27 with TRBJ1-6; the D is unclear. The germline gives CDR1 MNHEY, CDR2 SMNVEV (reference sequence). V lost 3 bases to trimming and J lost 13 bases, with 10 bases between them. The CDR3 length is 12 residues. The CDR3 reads CASSFPSSPLHF. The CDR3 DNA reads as TGTGCCAGCAGTTTCCCCTCGAGTCCCCTCCACTTT.

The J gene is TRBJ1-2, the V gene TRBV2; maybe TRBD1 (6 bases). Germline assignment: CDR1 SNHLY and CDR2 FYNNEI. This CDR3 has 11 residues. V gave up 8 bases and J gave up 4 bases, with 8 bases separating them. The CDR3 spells CASGQSYGYTF. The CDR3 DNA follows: TGTGCCAGCGGACAGTCCTATGGCTACACCTTC.

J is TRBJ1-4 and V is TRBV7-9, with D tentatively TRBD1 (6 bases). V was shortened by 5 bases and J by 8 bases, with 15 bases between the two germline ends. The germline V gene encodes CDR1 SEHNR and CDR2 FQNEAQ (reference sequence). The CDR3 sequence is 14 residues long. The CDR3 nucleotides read TGTGCCAGCAGCAATTCAGGGGCGTGGGAAAAACTGTTTTTT. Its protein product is CASSNSGAWEKLFF.

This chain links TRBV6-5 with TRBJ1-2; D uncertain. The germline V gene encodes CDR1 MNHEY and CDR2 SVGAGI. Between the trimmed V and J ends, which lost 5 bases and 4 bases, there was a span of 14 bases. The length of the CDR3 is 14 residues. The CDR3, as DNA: TGTGCCAGCAGTCCTGGGGTAATAACCTATGGCTACACCTTC. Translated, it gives CASSPGVITYGYTF.